A single sample gave rise to the 19 T cell receptor beta chains below, sequenced in a study of OX40 agonist ivuxolimab in advanced cancers. TCRdb's table, derived via immunoSEQ multiplex PCR, lists solely in-frame clones and lacks some. The sample has roughly 60,000 clones, 80% to 90% seen once. The sequenced sample was CD4+ or CD8+ T cells sorted from blood, obtained in a trial of the OX40 agonist ivuxolimab. Receptors originate from an adult with an advanced solid tumor such as melanoma, head and neck, liver or kidney cancer.

In this sample, this clone turned up a few times. The chain carries TRBV28 and TRBJ2-2; a weak D match, TRBD2 (6 bases). Germline CDR1 MDHEN, CDR2 SYDVKM. The CDR3 runs to 15 residues. Deletions cut 5 bases from V and 5 bases from J, with 15 bases between. The chain's CDR3 is CASSAGGQRTGELFF. CDR3 sequence (DNA): TGTGCCAGCAGTGCCGGGGGTCAGAGAACCGGGGAGCTGTTTTTT.

The rearrangement uses TRBV7-3 and TRBJ2-7, with D perhaps matching TRBD2 (6 bases). Germline V lookup: CDR1 SGHTA, CDR2 FQGTGA. The V end was cut by 2 bases, the J end by 0 bases, with 14 bases between. This CDR3 spans 16 amino acids. CDR3 amino acids: CASSLGGGITSYEQYF. CDR3 sequence (DNA): TGTGCCAGCAGCTTAGGTGGCGGGATTACCTCCTACGAGCAGTACTTC.

V and J are TRBV9 and TRBJ1-1; 7 bases fit TRBD1. Germline-derived CDR1 and CDR2 are SGDLS and YYNGEE. The V and J ends lost 1 base and 1 base, in that order; junction bases with no gene match: 4. The CDR3 contains 15 residues. CDR3 coding DNA: TGTGCCAGCAGCGTAACGAACAGGGGGAACACTGAAGCTTTCTTT. It encodes CASSVTNRGNTEAFF.

In this sample, this clone turned up once. This chain joins TRBV27 and TRBJ2-7, with 9 bases aligning to TRBD2. The length of the CDR3 is 15 residues. V was clipped by 6 bases and J by 3 bases; unmatched bases: 9. Germline-derived CDR1 and CDR2 are MNHEY and SMNVEV (reference sequence). This chain's CDR3 is CASRSLAGQNYEQYF. The CDR3 nucleotides read TGTGCCAGCAGGTCACTAGCGGGTCAAAACTACGAGCAGTACTTC.

V and J are TRBV2 and TRBJ1-5; TRBD1 is a possible D gene (6 bases). Trimming removed 6 bases from V and 2 bases from J, with 14 bases in between. Germline CDR1 is SNHLY and CDR2 is FYNNEI. The CDR3 totals 15 residues. The CDR3 sequence is CASRTGNSGNQPQHF. The CDR3, as DNA: TGTGCCAGCAGAACAGGGAATTCAGGCAATCAGCCCCAGCATTTT.

This chain joins TRBV7-2 and TRBJ1-5, with D hard to call. CDR3 length: 14 residues. Per germline, CDR1 SGHTA and CDR2 FQGNSA. Between the trimmed V and J ends, which lost 4 bases and 3 bases, there was a span of 10 bases. CDR3 sequence: CASSSHTYNQPQHF. The DNA of the CDR3 is TGTGCCAGCAGCTCCCACACCTACAATCAGCCCCAGCATTTT.

V and J are TRBV5-1 and TRBJ2-1; 12 positions match TRBD2. Per germline, CDR1 SGHRS and CDR2 YFSETQ. The CDR3 runs to 15 residues. Trimming removed 0 bases from V and 7 bases from J; junction bases left unmatched: 2. The CDR3 loop reads CASSLGTSGVNEQFF. The CDR3 nucleotides read TGCGCCAGCAGCTTGGGGACTAGCGGGGTAAATGAGCAGTTCTTC.

V gene TRBV10-1 combines with J gene TRBJ2-1; tentatively, D is TRBD2 (6 bases). The V and J ends lost 0 bases and 12 bases respectively, with 12 bases between them. In germline, CDR1 is WNHNN, CDR2 SYGVQD (reference sequence). The CDR3 spans 13 residues. CDR3: CASSESSRGVQFF. The CDR3 nucleotides are TGCGCCAGCAGTGAGTCTAGCCGCGGGGTGCAGTTCTTC.

The CDR3 spells CASSLTGTGANVLTF. CDR3 sequence (DNA): TGCGCCAGCAGCTTGACAGGGACTGGGGCCAACGTCCTGACTTTC. The chain combines TRBV5-1 with TRBJ2-6; D is possibly TRBD1 (6 bases). Germline V lookup: CDR1 SGHRS, CDR2 YFSETQ. Trimming left V 1 base short and J 2 bases short, with 7 bases between. This CDR3 comprises 15 residues.

The genes are TRBV4-2 and TRBJ1-2; 7 bases map to TRBD1. Germline CDR1 and CDR2: LGHNA and YNFKEQ. V gave up 2 bases and J gave up 4 bases; unmatched junction bases: 10. CDR3 length equals 16 residues. CDR3 DNA sequence: TGTGCCAGCAGCCAAATTACCGGGACAGAACCCTATGGCTACACCTTC. Protein sequence: CASSQITGTEPYGYTF.

The gene calls are TRBV19 and TRBJ2-5; TRBD2 agrees at 7 bases. Germline V gives CDR1 LNHDA, CDR2 SQIVND (reference sequence). The CDR3 loop spans 15 amino acids. V lost 1 base, J lost 1 base, and 3 bases stayed unmatched. The CDR3 reads CASSIGWGGQETQYF. CDR3 in DNA: TGTGCCAGTAGTATAGGGTGGGGGGGCCAAGAGACCCAGTACTTC.

This chain uses TRBV19 with TRBJ1-2; weak D call: TRBD1 (6 bases). Germline V gives CDR1 LNHDA, CDR2 SQIVND (reference sequence). V was cut by 7 bases and J by 2 bases, with 11 bases left in between. The CDR3 loop spans 13 amino acids. The CDR3 sequence is CASTNRANYGYTF. In DNA form, the CDR3 reads TGTGCCAGTACAAACAGGGCCAACTATGGCTACACCTTC. The entire variable domain, with the rest obtained from reference TRBV19 and TRBJ1-2, is as follows: DGGITQSPKYLFRKEGQNVTLSCEQNLNHDAMYWYRQDPGQGLRLIYYSQIVNDFQKGDIAEGYSVSREKKESFPLTVTSAQKNPTAFYLCASTNRANYGYTFGSGTRLTVV.

This chain links TRBV7-3 with TRBJ2-3, with D perhaps TRBD2 (7 bases). CDR1 is SGHTA, CDR2 FQGTGA, per germline. The germline V and J ends were trimmed by 5 bases and 1 base, with 16 bases remaining between them. CDR3 length: 16 amino acids. The DNA of the CDR3 is TGTGCCAGCAGCCCCCTAAGGGGGGGACGCACAGATACGCAGTATTTT. This encodes CASSPLRGGRTDTQYF.

This clone was seen only once. The CDR3 DNA is TGCAGCGTTGAGGGACAGTTTAATGGCTACACCTTC. Protein: CSVEGQFNGYTF. V is TRBV29-1 and J is TRBJ1-2; 7 bases fit TRBD1. The CDR3 has 12 residues. V lost 3 bases and J lost 6; bases outside the gene matches: 4. Germline CDR1 reads SQVTM; CDR2 reads ANQGSEA.

This sequence joins TRBV14 and TRBJ2-1; D unresolved. V lost 4 bases, J lost 0 bases, and 13 bases lay in between. The CDR3 length is 16 residues. In germline, CDR1 is SGHDN, CDR2 FVKESK. CDR3: CASSPVPPSSYNEQFF. The CDR3, as DNA: TGTGCCAGCAGCCCCGTGCCCCCCAGCTCCTACAATGAGCAGTTCTTC.

This sequence joins TRBV5-1 and TRBJ2-2, with TRBD1 as a possible D gene (5 bases). This CDR3 region has 16 residues. The ends were cut back, 4 bases at V and 3 bases at J, with 16 bases in the middle. Germline CDR1 SGHRS, CDR2 YFSETQ. CDR3 nucleotides: TGCGCCAGCAGCAACCTAGGGGTATGGGACACCGGGGAGCTGTTTTTT. It encodes CASSNLGVWDTGELFF.

This sequence joins TRBV6-5 and TRBJ2-5; the D is unclear. The germline gives CDR1 MNHEY, CDR2 SVGAGI. Trimming removed 6 bases from V and 2 bases from J, with 10 bases in between. This CDR3 spans 13 amino acids. In DNA, the CDR3 is TGTGCCAGCAGATTATTCCGACAAGAGACCCAGTACTTC. It codes for CASRLFRQETQYF.

The rearrangement uses TRBV19 and TRBJ1-1; possibly TRBD1 for D (6 bases). Trimming left V 7 bases short and J 0 bases short, with 12 bases between. Germline values: CDR1 LNHDA, CDR2 SQIVND (reference sequence). The CDR3 runs 14 residues. CDR3 sequence (DNA): TGTGCCAGTATCAGGGGCCCTGTGAACACTGAAGCTTTCTTT. Translation gives CASIRGPVNTEAFF.

The chain links TRBV2 to TRBJ1-4; D unclear. Trimming took 6 bases from V and 0 from J, leaving 8 bases between them. CDR1 is SNHLY and CDR2 is FYNNEI in the germline V gene. The CDR3 consists of 14 residues. The CDR3 sequence: CASRITATNEKLFF. The CDR3 nucleotides read TGTGCCAGCAGGATTACAGCAACTAATGAAAAACTGTTTTTT.